The 28 T cell receptor beta chains reported below all come from one sample, sequenced in a study of tissue T cells after allogeneic stem cell transplantation. TCRdb keeps only in-frame clones here, not all; method: immunoSEQ multiplex PCR. The sample shows about 22,000 clones, around 70% of them seen only once. The sequencing input was spleen. The receptors shown here come from a female BALB/c mouse in good health. For this strain, the MHC haplotype corresponds to H2-d.

A remark on this clone: The gene names here belong to mouse. The read terminates 1 residue ahead of where the CDR3 ends, so the germline J gene completes it. The rearrangement links TRBV14 to TRBJ1-3; 7 bases match TRBD1. The V gene end was trimmed by 2 bases and the J gene end by 2 bases; junction bases not matched to a gene: 1. The CDR3 length is 14 residues. CDR1 SGHDT and CDR2 FRDEAV come from the germline V gene. CDR3 region: CASSLGGTGNTLYF. Partial CDR3 DNA: TGTGCCAGCAGTTTAGGGGGCACTGGAAATACGCTCTAT.

Comment on this clone: Here the gene names and germline are mouse. Sequencing ends 1 residue short of the CDR3 end; the germline J gene provides the rest. The chain recombines TRBV4 with TRBJ1-1, with D unresolved. Trimming left V 3 bases short and J 2 bases short, with 1 base between. Germline CDR1 LGHDT, CDR2 YNNKQL (reference sequence). CDR3 size: 11 residues. The sequenced part of the CDR3 DNA is TGTGCCAGCAGCTACAACACAGAAGTCTTC. It is translated as CASSYNTEVF. The full CDR3 is CASSYNTEVFF.

For this clone: Mouse gene names apply. Read sequence stops 1 residue before the CDR3 end, and the germline J gene provides the missing end. The chain uses TRBV13-3 and TRBJ2-5; the D is unclear. V was clipped by 2 bases and J by 3 bases, with 7 bases between them. Germline lookup yields CDR1 NNHDY and CDR2 SYVADS. The CDR3 has 13 residues. CDR3 bases read: TGTGCCAGCAGTGAGACACCTCAAGACACCCAGTAC. It encodes CASSETPQDTQY. The complete CDR3 protein is CASSETPQDTQYF.

Turning to this clone: The junction shows a germline mismatch at one end, possibly a read error. The gene names here belong to mouse. CDR3 region: CAGRGRGRDTQYF. The DNA read from the CDR3 is TGTGCCGGGAGGGGCAGGGGCAGAGACACCCAGTAC. The chain uses TRBV31 and TRBJ2-5; possible D gene TRBD1, 6 bases. The observed sequence ends 1 residue before the CDR3 terminus, with the missing tail filled in from the germline J gene. The CDR3 covers 13 residues. Germline V gives CDR1 GKSSPN, CDR2 SITVG.

On this clone: Each gene name is a mouse one. The read comes to an end 1 residue before the CDR3 does, leaving the germline J gene to fill in the end. The J gene is TRBJ2-5, the V gene TRBV3, with TRBD2 identical over 11 bases. Losses at the gene ends were 4 bases for V and 4 bases for J; bases not matched to a gene: 1. Germline V gene lookup returns CDR1 SNHLY and CDR2 FYNGKV (reference sequence). The CDR3 length is 14 residues. The covered CDR3 bases are TGTGCCAGCAGCTCGGGACTGGGGGAAGACACCCAGTAC. Amino acid sequence: CASSSGLGEDTQY. The whole CDR3 protein reads CASSSGLGEDTQYF.

Points on this clone: Gene names denote mouse genes. The read falls 1 residue short of the CDR3 end, and the missing part is taken from the germline J gene. The chain uses TRBV2 and TRBJ1-2, with TRBD1 matching over 10 bases. Per germline, CDR1 LGHNA and CDR2 YSYQKL. J gave up 4 bases and V 4 bases, and 6 bases lay outside the gene matches. The CDR3 contains 15 residues. This CDR3 reads CASSRPGQGFSDYTF. CDR3 DNA (partial): TGTGCCAGCAGCCGACCGGGACAGGGGTTCTCCGACTACACC.

As regards this clone: The gene symbols are mouse symbols. The read finishes 1 residue shy of the CDR3 end, and the germline J gene is used to complete it. The chain employs TRBV13-2 and TRBJ2-1, with 12 bases identical to TRBD2. The germline CDR1 and CDR2 sequences are NNHNN and SYGAGS (reference sequence). CDR3 length: 16 residues. J lost 3 bases, V lost 0 bases, and 1 base had no gene match. The part of the CDR3 DNA that was read is TGTGCCAGCGGTGATGAGGGACTGGGGGGCTATGCTGAGCAGTTC. Protein sequence: CASGDEGLGGYAEQF. The whole CDR3 reads CASGDEGLGGYAEQFF.

This clone has only one observation. Genes here carry mouse names. The read ends 1 residue early relative to the CDR3; the germline J gene fills the gap. The V gene is TRBV13-2, the J gene TRBJ2-7; tentatively, D is TRBD1 or TRBD2 (6 bases each). With 6 bases removed from V and 3 bases from J, the gap between germline ends came to 13 bases. CDR1 is NNHNN, CDR2 SYGAGS, per germline (reference sequence). This CDR3 is 13 amino acids long. The covered CDR3 bases are TGTGCCAGCGAAGTGGGGGCCCTCTATGAACAGTAC. Its translation: CASEVGALYEQY. The whole CDR3 reads CASEVGALYEQYF.

Note on this clone: Any gene name here is a mouse gene name. The read finishes 1 residue shy of the CDR3 end, and the germline J gene is used to complete it. The chain employs TRBV20 and TRBJ2-1; TRBD2 matches 10 bases. Germline loops: CDR1 GFQATS, CDR2 STVNSAI. CDR3 length: 14 amino acids. V was pared by 4 bases and J by 1 base, with 1 base of the junction left unmatched. The CDR3 here is CGAKLGGNYAEQFF. The DNA read from the CDR3 is TGTGGTGCTAAACTGGGGGGGAACTATGCTGAGCAGTTC.

Remarks on this clone: Gene names and germline refer to mouse. This chain's CDR3 is CASSFKTTSAETLYF. CDR3 bases read: TGTGCCAGCAGCTTCAAGACAACTAGTGCAGAAACGCTGTAT. The chain is built from TRBV4 and TRBJ2-3; D not resolved. The CDR3 is cut off 1 residue early in the read; its end comes from the germline J gene. The CDR3 sequence is 15 residues long. V was pared by 4 bases and J by 0 bases, with 11 bases between. In germline, CDR1 is LGHDT, CDR2 YNNKQL (reference sequence).

In the case of this clone: Germline and genes here are mouse. The CDR3 is cut off 1 residue early in the read; its end comes from the germline J gene. The chain links TRBV13-1 to TRBJ2-1, with TRBD2 matching 9 bases. Per germline, CDR1 NSHNY and CDR2 SYGAGN. The CDR3 runs to 15 residues. Unmatched junction bases numbered 5, after V lost 4 bases and J lost 3 bases. The DNA read from the CDR3 is TGTGCCAGCAGTTTGGGGGGGCGCCTCTATGCTGAGCAGTTC. This encodes CASSLGGRLYAEQF. The full-length CDR3 reads as CASSLGGRLYAEQFF.

As concerns this clone: The gene names given are mouse names. Coverage ceases 1 residue before the CDR3 finishes, and the germline J gene fills in the end. The V call is TRBV29, the J call TRBJ2-5, with a weak D call TRBD2 (5 bases). V shed 4 bases and J shed 0 bases, with 8 bases lying between them. CDR1 MSHET and CDR2 SYDVDS come from the germline V gene. The CDR3 length is 14 residues. The part of the CDR3 DNA that was read is TGTGCTAGCAGTTCTTGGGGTAACCAAGACACCCAGTAC. Translated: CASSSWGNQDTQY. Given in full, the CDR3 is CASSSWGNQDTQYF.

Concerning this clone: Gene names and germline match the mouse. With the read ending 1 residue before the CDR3 end, the germline J gene is used to fill in that end. This rearrangement joins TRBV5 to TRBJ1-1; possibly TRBD1 for D (6 bases). V was cut by 2 bases and J by 3 bases, with 10 bases left in between. CDR3 length: 14 amino acids. Germline lookup yields CDR1 LGHNA and CDR2 YNLKQL (reference sequence). Partial CDR3 DNA: TGTGCCAGCAGCCAACAGGGGAGGGACACAGAAGTCTTC. Its translation is CASSQQGRDTEVF. The whole CDR3 protein reads CASSQQGRDTEVFF.

With regard to this clone: The genes are named according to mouse. The read gets to within 1 residue of the CDR3 end, and the germline J gene fills in the rest. The V gene is TRBV19, the J gene TRBJ2-5, with TRBD2 as a possible D gene (5 bases). CDR3 size: 13 residues. V lost 4 bases to trimming and J lost 2 bases, with 8 bases between them. The germline V gene encodes CDR1 FNHDT and CDR2 SITEND (reference sequence). The part of the CDR3 DNA that was read is TGTGCCAGCAGTTTGGGGTTCCAAGACACCCAGTAC. It encodes CASSLGFQDTQY. The complete CDR3 reads CASSLGFQDTQYF.

Worth noting for this clone: These gene names are mouse names. Read coverage stops 1 residue before the CDR3 terminus; the germline J gene supplies the remainder. The gene calls are TRBV29 and TRBJ2-3; either TRBD1 or TRBD2 may fit D (6 bases each). The germline CDR1 and CDR2 sequences are MSHET and SYDVDS. This CDR3 is built from 15 residues. The ends were cut back, 3 bases at V and 2 bases at J, with 12 bases in the middle. The CDR3 bases that were read are TGTGCTAGCAGTTTCCGGGGGCGCGATGCAGAAACGCTGTAT. Translation: CASSFRGRDAETLY. The entire CDR3 protein reads CASSFRGRDAETLYF.

On this clone: Gene names refer to mouse genes. The sequenced fragment ends 1 residue before the CDR3 boundary, so the rest is inferred from the germline J gene. V usage is TRBV29 and J usage is TRBJ2-7; D may be TRBD1 (6 bases). CDR3 size: 13 residues. The V end was cut by 5 bases, the J end by 3 bases, with 11 bases between. Germline CDR1 reads MSHET; CDR2 reads SYDVDS. CDR3 sequence: CASSGAGVYEQYF. CDR3 DNA, as far as it was read: TGTGCTAGCAGTGGGGCAGGGGTCTATGAACAGTAC. The variable domain in full, completed from reference TRBV29 and TRBJ2-7, reads DMKVTQMPRYLIKRMGENVLLECGQDMSHETMYWYRQDPGLGLQLIYISYDVDSNSEGDIPKGYRVSRKKREHFSLILDSAKTNQTSVYFCASSGAGVYEQYFGPGTRLTVL.

Regarding this clone: The genes are named according to mouse. The read ends 1 residue before the CDR3 terminus; that terminus is restored from the germline J gene. The chain recombines TRBV13-3 with TRBJ1-3; D uncertain. The germline gives CDR1 NNHDY, CDR2 SYVADS. V was cut by 2 bases and J by 1 base, with 7 bases left in between. The length of the CDR3 is 14 residues. CDR3 loop: CASSERASGNTLYF. The covered CDR3 bases are TGTGCCAGCAGTGAGAGGGCATCTGGAAATACGCTCTAT.

Regarding this clone: Genes here carry mouse names. The read stops 1 residue short of the end of the CDR3; the missing end is completed from the germline J gene. The chain recombines TRBV3 with TRBJ1-4; D is possibly TRBD1 (6 bases). The CDR3 has 14 residues. The V end lost 2 bases, the J end lost 7 bases, and 11 bases lay between the germline ends. Per the germline V gene, CDR1 is SNHLY and CDR2 is FYNGKV (reference sequence). The part of the CDR3 DNA that was read is TGTGCCAGCAGCTTACCAGGGGCCGGCGAAAGATTATTT. Translated: CASSLPGAGERLF. The full CDR3 is CASSLPGAGERLFF.

This clone showed up just a few times. Gene names refer to mouse genes. This chain's CDR3 is CASSRMSSYEQYF. CDR3 DNA, as far as it was read: TGTGCTAGCAGTAGGATGAGCTCCTATGAACAGTAC. The V call is TRBV29, the J call TRBJ2-7; no reliable D call. The CDR3 end falls 1 residue outside the read, so it is completed with the germline J gene. CDR1 is MSHET, CDR2 SYDVDS, per germline. V dropped 5 bases and J dropped 0 bases, with 8 bases sitting between them. CDR3 length equals 13 residues.

In regard to this clone: Gene names are the mouse ones. The read is 1 residue too short to cover the CDR3 end, so that end is filled in from the germline J gene. V usage is TRBV19 and J usage is TRBJ1-1; D is possibly TRBD1 (5 bases). Per germline, CDR1 FNHDT and CDR2 SITEND (reference sequence). Trimming shortened V by 3 bases and J by 5 bases, and 11 bases separated the two germline ends. CDR3 length: 13 amino acids. The chain's CDR3 is CASSRGGRTEVFF. Incomplete CDR3 DNA: TGTGCCAGCAGTAGGGGGGGGAGAACAGAAGTCTTC.

Remarks on this clone: Gene labels here are mouse ones. Read coverage stops 1 residue before the CDR3 terminus; the germline J gene supplies the remainder. The chain joins TRBV20 to TRBJ2-4; D is perhaps TRBD1 (6 bases). This CDR3 is 13 amino acids long. Germline values: CDR1 GFQATS, CDR2 STVNSAI. Between the trimmed V and J ends, which lost 1 base and 2 bases, there was a span of 7 bases. Partial CDR3 DNA: TGTGGTGCTAGGGGGACAGTTCAAAACACCTTGTAC. Translating gives CGARGTVQNTLY. The CDR3 in full is CGARGTVQNTLYF.

Worth noting for this clone: Germline and genes: mouse. The sequenced fragment ends 1 residue before the CDR3 boundary, so the rest is inferred from the germline J gene. V usage is TRBV19 and J usage is TRBJ2-1; the match to TRBD1 covers 7 bases. The CDR3 contains 13 residues. Germline values: CDR1 FNHDT, CDR2 SITEND (reference sequence). The V gene end was trimmed by 2 bases and the J gene end by 7 bases; junction bases not matched to a gene: 3. The DNA read from the CDR3 is TGTGCCAGCAGTATCACAGGGGAGGCTGAGCAGTTC. This sequence encodes CASSITGEAEQF. The whole CDR3 protein reads CASSITGEAEQFF.

A remark on this clone: The gene symbols are mouse symbols. This CDR3 reads CASSILDWGSYEQYF. The CDR3 DNA, read in part, is TGTGCCAGCAGTATCTTGGACTGGGGTTCCTATGAACAGTAC. The chain combines TRBV19 with TRBJ2-7; 9 positions agree with TRBD2. The sequence runs out 1 residue before the end of the CDR3; the remainder is reconstructed from the germline J gene. CDR3 length: 15 amino acids. Germline V lookup: CDR1 FNHDT, CDR2 SITEND (reference sequence). The ends lost 2 bases at V and 1 base at J; junction bases unmatched: 4. Together with reference TRBV19 and TRBJ2-7, the CDR3 gives the full variable domain: GGIITQTPKFLIGQEGQKLTLKCQQNFNHDTMYWYRQDSGKGLRLIYYSITENDLQKGDLSEGYDASREKKSSFSLTVTSAQKNEMAVFLCASSILDWGSYEQYFGPGTRLTVL.

The table lists this clone with a few counts. Genes here carry mouse names. The CDR3 end falls 1 residue outside the read, so it is completed with the germline J gene. This rearrangement joins TRBV1 to TRBJ2-7, with 9 bases that match TRBD2. CDR3 length equals 13 residues. V shed 3 bases and J 4 bases; nucleotides not matched to a gene: 1. Germline V gene sequence: CDR1 NSQYPW, CDR2 LRSPGD (reference sequence). The DNA read from the CDR3 is TGCACCTGCAGTGCTACTGGGGGGTATGAACAGTAC. Its translation: CTCSATGGYEQY. The entire CDR3 reads CTCSATGGYEQYF.

This clone is a singleton in its sample. Any gene name here is a mouse gene name. The sequenced fragment ends 1 residue before the CDR3 boundary, so the rest is inferred from the germline J gene. The V and J genes are TRBV19 and TRBJ2-1; 11 bases match TRBD1. There are 14 residues in the CDR3. Germline CDR1 reads FNHDT; CDR2 reads SITEND (reference sequence). The trim removed 4 bases at V and 6 bases at J, leaving 3 bases unmatched. The sequenced CDR3 bases are TGTGCCAGCAGTTCGGACAGGGGGCGTGCTGAGCAGTTC. Translating it yields CASSSDRGRAEQF. The entire CDR3 reads CASSSDRGRAEQFF.

A remark on this clone: The listed genes are named as in mouse. The read falls 1 residue short of the CDR3 end, and the missing part is taken from the germline J gene. The chain is built from TRBV14 and TRBJ2-7, with TRBD2 identical over 7 bases. The CDR3 is 16 residues long. With V trimmed by 1 base and J by 0 bases, 7 bases remained unmatched. Germline CDR1 reads SGHDT; CDR2 reads FRDEAV. CDR3 sequence: CASSFITGVSSYEQYF. CDR3 bases read: TGTGCCAGCAGTTTCATCACTGGGGTTAGCTCCTATGAACAGTAC. The entire variable domain, with the rest obtained from reference TRBV14 and TRBJ2-7, is as follows: EAGVTQSPRYAVLQEGQAVSFWCDPISGHDTLYWYQQPRDQGPQLLVYFRDEAVIDNSQLPSDRFSAVRPKGTNSTLKIQSAKQGDTATYLCASSFITGVSSYEQYFGPGTRLTVL.

In regard to this clone: Mouse germline and gene names are used. The CDR3 is cut off 1 residue early in the read; its end comes from the germline J gene. V usage is TRBV4 and J usage is TRBJ1-1; 11 bases match TRBD1. The V and J ends lost 4 bases and 4 bases, in that order; junction bases with no gene match: 2. Germline V gives CDR1 LGHDT, CDR2 YNNKQL (reference sequence). The CDR3 extends over 14 amino acids. The CDR3 protein is CASSLGQGGTEVFF. The sequenced part of the CDR3 DNA is TGTGCCAGCAGCTTGGGACAGGGGGGCACAGAAGTCTTC. Filled out from reference TRBV4 and TRBJ1-1, the complete variable domain reads ETAVFQTPNYHVTQVGNEVSFNCKQTLGHDTMYWYKQDSKKLLKIMFSYNNKQLIVNETVPRRFSPQSSDKAHLNLRIKSVEPEDSAVYLCASSLGQGGTEVFFGKGTRLTVV.

On this clone itself: Mouse germline and gene names are used. The read terminates 1 residue ahead of where the CDR3 ends, so the germline J gene completes it. The chain combines TRBV15 with TRBJ2-5; no firm D call. Germline loops: CDR1 SGHND, CDR2 FRSKSL. V lost 1 base to trimming and J lost 5 bases, with 13 bases between them. CDR3 length: 15 residues. The CDR3 sequence is CASSLGGTKGDTQYF. The CDR3 bases that were read are TGTGCCAGCAGTTTAGGGGGAACGAAGGGAGACACCCAGTAC.